These 9 T cell receptor beta chains share one sample of origin, sequenced in a study of T cell repertoires and HLA-DP antigens. The antigens for these receptors are not known. Method: immunoSEQ multiplex PCR; TCRdb's copy keeps in-frame clones and lacks some. Altogether 75,000 to 90,000 clones are present, approximately 86% being singletons, with the ten largest covering about 1.7%. Source material: CD4+ T cells from PBMCs. These receptor sequences come from a man over 45 in good health and CMV-seronegative.

V is TRBV28 and J is TRBJ1-1; D unclear. The length of the CDR3 is 14 residues. Germline values: CDR1 MDHEN, CDR2 SYDVKM. Trimming shortened V by 2 bases and J by 1 base, and 8 bases separated the two germline ends. CDR3 sequence: CASSLGLSNTEAFF. CDR3 sequence (DNA): TGTGCCAGCAGTTTAGGACTCTCGAACACTGAAGCTTTCTTT.

This clone was observed once. The chain combines TRBV29-1 with TRBJ2-7; TRBD1 agrees at 8 bases. The CDR3 sequence is 12 residues long. Germline lookup yields CDR1 SQVTM and CDR2 ANQGSEA. The trim removed 8 bases at V and 1 base at J, leaving 4 bases unmatched. The CDR3 region is CSIRQGSYEQYF. CDR3 DNA sequence: TGCAGCATAAGACAGGGGTCCTACGAGCAGTACTTC.

This chain links TRBV30 with TRBJ1-1; the D gene is possibly TRBD1 (6 bases). The CDR3 covers 16 residues. Germline assignment: CDR1 GTSNPN and CDR2 SVGIG (reference sequence). The V and J ends lost 3 bases and 0 bases respectively, with 17 bases between them. CDR3 nucleotides: TGTGCCTGGAGGGAGACAGGCCTTCAGATGAACACTGAAGCTTTCTTT. Its protein is CAWRETGLQMNTEAFF.

The chain carries TRBV23-1 and TRBJ1-2, with a weak D call TRBD1 (5 bases). TRBV23-1 qualifies as an ORF whose function is uncertain. The V end lost 0 bases, the J end lost 7 bases, and 12 bases lay between the germline ends. The CDR3 is made up of 14 amino acids. The CDR3 nucleotides read TGCGCCAGCAGTCAATCTCTGGCAGGGTGTGGCTACACCTTC. Translation gives CASSQSLAGCGYTF.

Notes on this clone: Other DNA sequences of this sample code for an identical CDR3. The chain uses TRBV5-1 and TRBJ1-1; D ambiguous. CDR1 and CDR2 (germline): SGHRS, YFSETQ. V dropped 7 bases and J dropped 0 bases, with 10 bases sitting between them. The CDR3 has 13 residues. This CDR3 is CASRGRLNTEAFF. DNA of the CDR3: TGCGCCAGCCGTGGACGGCTGAACACTGAAGCTTTCTTT.

V gene TRBV9 combines with J gene TRBJ1-1; weak D call: TRBD1 (5 bases). V dropped 3 bases and J dropped 3 bases, with 15 bases sitting between them. Germline lookup yields CDR1 SGDLS and CDR2 YYNGEE. CDR3 size: 15 residues. Written as DNA, the CDR3 is TGTGCCAGCAGCGCATCAGGGAGTTTCGACACTGAAGCTTTCTTT. This gives the protein CASSASGSFDTEAFF.

This clone was counted once. The chain links TRBV18 to TRBJ2-7; D gene uncertain. Trimming left V 4 bases short and J 1 base short, with 5 bases between. This CDR3 contains 12 residues. Germline lookup yields CDR1 KGHSH and CDR2 LQKENI. The CDR3 DNA follows: TGTGCCAGCTCACAACAGTCCTACGAGCAGTACTTC. This sequence encodes CASSQQSYEQYF. The full variable domain, with the rest looked up from reference TRBV18 and TRBJ2-7, is NAGVMQNPRHLVRRRGQEARLRCSPMKGHSHVYWYRQLPEEGLKFMVYLQKENIIDESGMPKERFSAEFPKEGPSILRIQQVVRGDSAAYFCASSQQSYEQYFGPGTRLTVT.

The CDR3 region has the DNA TGTGCCAGCAGTGAAGAAAGCCTGAGCAATCAGCCCCAGCATTTT. It encodes CASSEESLSNQPQHF. J is TRBJ1-5 and V is TRBV6-1; D is unclear. This CDR3 is 15 amino acids long. CDR1 MNHNS and CDR2 SASEGT come from the germline V gene. V dropped 1 base and J dropped 1 base, with 8 bases sitting between them.

J is TRBJ2-3 and V is TRBV27; a possible D gene is TRBD2 (5 bases). V dropped 5 bases and J dropped 8 bases, with 11 bases sitting between them. CDR1 and CDR2 (germline): MNHEY, SMNVEV (reference sequence). The CDR3 has 12 residues. CDR3: CASSMDGVTQYF. The CDR3 DNA reads TGTGCCAGCAGTATGGACGGGGTTACGCAGTATTTT.